This T cell receptor (beta chain) was sequenced during a study of regulatory T cells in long-lasting Graves disease. General study results and limits: Persistent disease samples used TRBV28, TRBJ1-2 and TRBJ2-5 preferentially.

Regarding time point: newly diagnosed GD, antithyroid drugs for less than 3 months. From PBMCs, RNA was extracted and then used to make the TCR library. Trimming removed 4 bases at V and 3 bases at J, with 13 bases between. This CDR3 is built from 13 residues. Germline CDR1 is DFQATT and CDR2 is SNEGSKA (reference sequence). Libraries of TCR beta came from iRepertoire HTBI primers plus Arm-PCR of CDR3 regions. A single record per CDR3 protein comes from TCRdb applying MiXCR to the multiplex PCR reads. The top ten clones hold about 23% of a sample with fewer than 550,000 distinct CDR3 sequences, about a sixth of them seen once. Many counts were recorded for this clonotype. Its matching antigen is unknown. This sample was also put to use in a study of T cells in Graves' hyperthyroidism and ophthalmopathy. That source reports: Among the patients, aged 18 to 65, hyperthyroidism was newly diagnosed and had lasted under 2 months. Every diagnosis used clinical symptoms, serum thyroxine and TRAb, thyroid ultrasound and orbital computed tomography. When the TCR CDR3 underwent first-round RT-PCR, the HTBI primer set was used.

The specimen was peripheral blood mononuclear cells (PBMCs), collected at new diagnosis, from a patient treated with antithyroid drugs. The V gene is TRBV20-1, the J gene TRBJ2-7; D possibly corresponds to TRBD1 (5 bases). This TCR came from a woman aged 18 to 35 with Graves disease. The CDR3 sequence: CSATDSNFYEQYF. The CDR3 region has the DNA TGCAGTGCTACCGACAGCAATTTCTACGAGCAGTACTTC.